These 3 T cell receptor beta chains originate from one sample sequenced in a study of blood T cell repertoires in COVID-19. The repertoire was sequenced with immunoSEQ multiplex PCR; TCRdb's copy has only in-frame clones and lacks some. The sample holds 180,000 or so clones, about 89% seen once. Specimen: PBMCs or T cells enriched from blood (not recorded which). The source of these receptors is a young woman who had recovered from COVID-19.

The genes are TRBV2 and TRBJ2-1; perhaps TRBD2 as D (6 bases). Between the trimmed V and J ends, which lost 0 bases and 9 bases, there was a span of 21 bases. From germline, CDR1 is SNHLY and CDR2 FYNNEI. CDR3 size: 17 residues. The CDR3 nucleotides are TGTGCCAGCAGTGAAGCGATACGAGGAGGGGTGGTGGGTGAGCAGTTCTTC. Its protein product is CASSEAIRGGVVGEQFF.

The chain couples TRBV28 to TRBJ2-2; D perhaps matches TRBD1 (5 bases). The CDR3 extends over 14 amino acids. V was clipped by 6 bases and J by 4 bases, with 12 bases between them. The germline CDR1 and CDR2 sequences are MDHEN and SYDVKM. This CDR3 reads CASRAGLVTGELFF. In DNA, the CDR3 is TGTGCCAGCAGAGCAGGGTTGGTCACCGGGGAGCTGTTTTTT.

V gene TRBV10-3 combines with J gene TRBJ2-1, with 11 bases lining up with TRBD2. Germline CDR1 reads ENHRY; CDR2 reads SYGVKD. J lost 3 bases, V lost 6 bases, and 7 bases had no gene match. The CDR3 has 16 amino acids. CDR3 in amino acids: CAISAGLAGSYNEQFF. CDR3 DNA sequence: TGTGCCATCAGCGCTGGACTAGCGGGTAGCTACAATGAGCAGTTCTTC.